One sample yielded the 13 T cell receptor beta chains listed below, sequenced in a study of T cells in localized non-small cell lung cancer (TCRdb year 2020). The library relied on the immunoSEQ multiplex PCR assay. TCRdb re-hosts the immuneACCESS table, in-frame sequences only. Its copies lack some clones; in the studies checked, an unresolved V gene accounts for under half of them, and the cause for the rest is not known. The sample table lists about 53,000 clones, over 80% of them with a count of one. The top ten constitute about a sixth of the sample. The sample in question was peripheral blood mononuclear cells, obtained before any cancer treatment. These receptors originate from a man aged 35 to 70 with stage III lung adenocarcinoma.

The CDR3 spells CASSRAGTGLELFF. The CDR3 bases are TGTGCCAGCAGCCGCGCCGGGACAGGGCTAGAACTGTTTTTT. V is TRBV4-2 and J is TRBJ1-4; 9 positions agree with TRBD1. Germline CDR1 LGHNA, CDR2 YNFKEQ. Trimming cost V 4 bases and J 12 bases; bases outside gene matches: 9. The CDR3 consists of 14 residues.

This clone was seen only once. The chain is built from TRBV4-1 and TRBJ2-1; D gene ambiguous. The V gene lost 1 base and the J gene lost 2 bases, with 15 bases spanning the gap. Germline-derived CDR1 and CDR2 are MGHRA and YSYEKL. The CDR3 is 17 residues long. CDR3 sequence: CASSQGISQRTYNEQFF. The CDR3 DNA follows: TGCGCCAGCAGCCAAGGTATCTCCCAGCGAACCTACAATGAGCAGTTCTTC.

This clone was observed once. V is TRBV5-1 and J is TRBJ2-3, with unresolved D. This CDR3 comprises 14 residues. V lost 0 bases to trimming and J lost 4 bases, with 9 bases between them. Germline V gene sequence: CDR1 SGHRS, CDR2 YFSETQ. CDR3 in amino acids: CASSLGPFPDTQYF. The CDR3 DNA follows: TGCGCCAGCAGCTTGGGTCCTTTCCCAGATACGCAGTATTTT.

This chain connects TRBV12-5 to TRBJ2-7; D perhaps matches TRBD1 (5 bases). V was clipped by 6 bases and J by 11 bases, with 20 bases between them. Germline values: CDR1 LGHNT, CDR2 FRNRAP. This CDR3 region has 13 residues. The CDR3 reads CASGGVGLISKYF. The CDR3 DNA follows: TGTGCTAGTGGAGGGGTTGGGCTCATTAGCAAGTACTTC.

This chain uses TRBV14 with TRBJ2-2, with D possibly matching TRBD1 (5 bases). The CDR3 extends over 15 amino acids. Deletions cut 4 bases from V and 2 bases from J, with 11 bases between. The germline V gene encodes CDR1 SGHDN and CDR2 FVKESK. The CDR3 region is CASSPLGQNTGELFF. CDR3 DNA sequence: TGTGCCAGCAGCCCTTTAGGACAAAACACCGGGGAGCTGTTTTTT.

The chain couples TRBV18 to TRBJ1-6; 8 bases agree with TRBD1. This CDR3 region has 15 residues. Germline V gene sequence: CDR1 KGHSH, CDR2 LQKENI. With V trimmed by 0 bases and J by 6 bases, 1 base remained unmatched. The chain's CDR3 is CASSPPTGANSPLHF. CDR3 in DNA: TGTGCCAGCTCACCACCGACAGGGGCTAATTCACCCCTCCACTTT.

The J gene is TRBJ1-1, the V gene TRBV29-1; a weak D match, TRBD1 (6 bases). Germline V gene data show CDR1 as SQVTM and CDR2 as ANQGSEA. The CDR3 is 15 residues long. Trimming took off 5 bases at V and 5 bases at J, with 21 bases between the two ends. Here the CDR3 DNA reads TGCAGCGTTTCTGACAGGCCCGGTGGGAATACTGAAGCTTTCTTT. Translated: CSVSDRPGGNTEAFF.

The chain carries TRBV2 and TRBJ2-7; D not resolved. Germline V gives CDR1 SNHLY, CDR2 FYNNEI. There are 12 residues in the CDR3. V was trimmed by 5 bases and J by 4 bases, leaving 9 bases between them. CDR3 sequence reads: CASSRALYEQYF. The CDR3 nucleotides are TGTGCCAGCAGTAGGGCGTTGTACGAGCAGTACTTC.

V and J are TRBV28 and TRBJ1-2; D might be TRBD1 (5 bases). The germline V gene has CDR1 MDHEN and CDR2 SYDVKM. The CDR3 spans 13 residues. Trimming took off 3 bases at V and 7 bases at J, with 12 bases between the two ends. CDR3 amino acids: CASSLGQRGGYTF. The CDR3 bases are TGTGCCAGCAGTTTGGGTCAAAGGGGTGGCTACACCTTC.

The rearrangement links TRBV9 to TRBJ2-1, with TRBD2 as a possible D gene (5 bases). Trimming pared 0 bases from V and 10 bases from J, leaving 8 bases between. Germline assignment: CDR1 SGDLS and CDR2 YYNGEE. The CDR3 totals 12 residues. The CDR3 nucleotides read TGTGCCAGCAGCGTAGAAGGCGGGGAGCAGTTCTTC. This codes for CASSVEGGEQFF. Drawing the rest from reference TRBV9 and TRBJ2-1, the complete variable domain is DSGVTQTPKHLITATGQRVTLRCSPRSGDLSVYWYQQSLDQGLQFLIQYYNGEERAKGNILERFSAQQFPDLHSELNLSSLELGDSALYFCASSVEGGEQFFGPGTRLTVL.

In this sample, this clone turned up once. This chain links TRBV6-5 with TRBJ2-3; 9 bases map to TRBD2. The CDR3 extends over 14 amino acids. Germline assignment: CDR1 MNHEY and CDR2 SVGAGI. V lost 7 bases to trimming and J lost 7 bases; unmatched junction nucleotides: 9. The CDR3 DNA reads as TGTGCCAGCAAGGACAGGCTAGCGGGGAATACGCAGTATTTT. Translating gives CASKDRLAGNTQYF.

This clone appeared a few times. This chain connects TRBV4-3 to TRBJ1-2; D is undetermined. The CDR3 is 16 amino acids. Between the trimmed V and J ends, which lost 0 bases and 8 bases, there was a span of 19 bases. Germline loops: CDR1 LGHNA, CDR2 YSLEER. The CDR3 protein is CASSQENHGPINGYTF. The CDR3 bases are TGCGCCAGCAGCCAAGAAAATCACGGACCTATTAACGGCTACACCTTC.

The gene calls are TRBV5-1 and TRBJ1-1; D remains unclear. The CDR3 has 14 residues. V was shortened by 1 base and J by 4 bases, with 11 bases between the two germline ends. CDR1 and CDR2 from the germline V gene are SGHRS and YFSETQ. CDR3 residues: CASSLTPGSTEAFF. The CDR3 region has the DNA TGCGCCAGCAGCTTGACTCCTGGGAGCACTGAAGCTTTCTTT.